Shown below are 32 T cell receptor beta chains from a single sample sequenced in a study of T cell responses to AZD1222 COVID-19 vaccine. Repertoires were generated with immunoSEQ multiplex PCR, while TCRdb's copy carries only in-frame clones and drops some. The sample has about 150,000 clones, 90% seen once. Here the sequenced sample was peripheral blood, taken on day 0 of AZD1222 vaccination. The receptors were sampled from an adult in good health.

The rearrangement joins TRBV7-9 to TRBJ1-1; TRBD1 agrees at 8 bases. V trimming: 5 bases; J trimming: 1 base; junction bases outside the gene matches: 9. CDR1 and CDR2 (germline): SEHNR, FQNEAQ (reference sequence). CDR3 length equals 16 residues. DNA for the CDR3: TGTGCCAGCAGCCTAACCCCAGGGGGCGCGAACACTGAAGCTTTCTTT. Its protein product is CASSLTPGGANTEAFF. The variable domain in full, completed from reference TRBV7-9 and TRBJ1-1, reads DTGVSQNPRHKITKRGQNVTFRCDPISEHNRLYWYRQTLGQGPEFLTYFQNEAQLEKSRLLSDRFSAERPKGSFSTLEIQRTEQGDSAMYLCASSLTPGGANTEAFFGQGTRLTVV.

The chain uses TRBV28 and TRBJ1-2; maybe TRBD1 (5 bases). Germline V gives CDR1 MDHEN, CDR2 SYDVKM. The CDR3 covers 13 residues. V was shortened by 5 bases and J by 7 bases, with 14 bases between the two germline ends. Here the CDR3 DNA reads TGTGCCAGCAGTCCCGGGACGTTATTTGGCTACACCTTC. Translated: CASSPGTLFGYTF.

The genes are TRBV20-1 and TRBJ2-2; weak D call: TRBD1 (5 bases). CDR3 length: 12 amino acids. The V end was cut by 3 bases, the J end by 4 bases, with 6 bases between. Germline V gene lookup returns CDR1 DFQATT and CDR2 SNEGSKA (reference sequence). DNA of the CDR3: TGCAGTGCTAGTCAGGGCACCGGGGAGCTGTTTTTT. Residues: CSASQGTGELFF.

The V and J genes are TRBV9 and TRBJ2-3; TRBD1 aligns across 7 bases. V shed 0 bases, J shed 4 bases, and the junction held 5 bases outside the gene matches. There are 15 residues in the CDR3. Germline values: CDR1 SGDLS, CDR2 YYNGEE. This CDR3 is CASSVGGGIADTQYF. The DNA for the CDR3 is TGTGCCAGCAGCGTAGGAGGGGGCATCGCAGATACGCAGTATTTT.

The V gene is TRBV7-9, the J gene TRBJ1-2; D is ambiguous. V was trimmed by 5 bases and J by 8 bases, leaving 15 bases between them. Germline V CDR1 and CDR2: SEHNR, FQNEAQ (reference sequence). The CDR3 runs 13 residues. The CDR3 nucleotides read TGTGCCAGCAGCCCCGGGATGGGATTAGGCTACACCTTC. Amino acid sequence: CASSPGMGLGYTF.

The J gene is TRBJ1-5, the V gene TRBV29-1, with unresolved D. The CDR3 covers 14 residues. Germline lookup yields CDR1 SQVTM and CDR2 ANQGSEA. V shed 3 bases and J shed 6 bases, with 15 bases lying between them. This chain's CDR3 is CSVDVEGDRQPQHF. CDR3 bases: TGCAGCGTTGACGTGGAGGGCGACCGTCAGCCCCAGCATTTT.

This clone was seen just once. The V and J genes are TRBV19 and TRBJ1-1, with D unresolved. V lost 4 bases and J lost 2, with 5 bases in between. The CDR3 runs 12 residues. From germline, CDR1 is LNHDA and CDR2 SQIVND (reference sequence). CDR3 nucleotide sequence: TGTGCCAGTAGTAACAGAAACACTGAAGCTTTCTTT. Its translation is CASSNRNTEAFF.

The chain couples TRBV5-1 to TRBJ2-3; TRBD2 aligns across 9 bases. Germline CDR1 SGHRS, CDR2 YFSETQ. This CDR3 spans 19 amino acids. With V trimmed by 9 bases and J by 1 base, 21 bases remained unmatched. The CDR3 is CATSRATRPQREGTDTQYF. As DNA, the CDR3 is TGCGCCACCTCAAGGGCTACCCGACCTCAGCGGGAGGGCACAGATACGCAGTATTTT.

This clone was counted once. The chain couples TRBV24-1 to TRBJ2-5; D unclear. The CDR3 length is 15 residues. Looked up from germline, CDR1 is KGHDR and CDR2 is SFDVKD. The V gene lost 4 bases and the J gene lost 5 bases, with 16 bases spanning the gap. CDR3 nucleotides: TGTGCCACCAGTGACACAAGGAGTTGGCGGGAGACCCAGTACTTC. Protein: CATSDTRSWRETQYF.

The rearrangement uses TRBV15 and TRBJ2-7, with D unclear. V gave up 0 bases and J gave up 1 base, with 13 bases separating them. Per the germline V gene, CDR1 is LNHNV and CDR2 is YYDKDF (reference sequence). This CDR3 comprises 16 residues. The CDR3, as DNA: TGTGCCACCAGCAGAGATCGAGGATTGCAGTCCTACGAGCAGTACTTC. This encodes CATSRDRGLQSYEQYF.

The CDR3 protein is CASSYSPTSGSYNEQFF. The DNA for the CDR3 is TGTGCCAGCAGTTACTCGCCGACTAGCGGCTCCTACAATGAGCAGTTCTTC. This chain links TRBV6-2 or TRBV6-3 with TRBJ2-1; 9 nucleotides agree with TRBD2. Germline trimming cut 0 bases from V and 0 bases from J; bases unmatched to any gene: 3. The CDR3 loop spans 17 amino acids. The germline V gene encodes CDR1 MNHEY and CDR2 SVGEGT.

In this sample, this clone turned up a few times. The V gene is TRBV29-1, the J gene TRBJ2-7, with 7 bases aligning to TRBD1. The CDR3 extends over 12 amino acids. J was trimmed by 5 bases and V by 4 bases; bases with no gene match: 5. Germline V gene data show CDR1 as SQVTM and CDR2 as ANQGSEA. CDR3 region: CSVVKGGDEQYF. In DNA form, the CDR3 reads TGCAGCGTTGTAAAAGGGGGCGACGAGCAGTACTTC.

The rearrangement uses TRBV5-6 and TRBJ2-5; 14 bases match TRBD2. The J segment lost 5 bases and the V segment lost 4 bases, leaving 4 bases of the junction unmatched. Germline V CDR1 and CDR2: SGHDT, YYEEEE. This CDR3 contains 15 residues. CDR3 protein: CASSEGLAGAETQYF. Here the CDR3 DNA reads TGTGCCAGCAGCGAGGGACTAGCGGGAGCCGAGACCCAGTACTTC.

The CDR3 coding sequence is TGTGCCAGCACCCCCCTGGCGGGCTCCTACGAGCAGTACTTC. Its protein product is CASTPLAGSYEQYF. This chain links TRBV27 with TRBJ2-7, with D perhaps TRBD2 (5 bases). Germline CDR1 reads MNHEY; CDR2 reads SMNVEV (reference sequence). The CDR3 covers 14 residues. V dropped 7 bases and J dropped 0 bases, with 13 bases sitting between them.

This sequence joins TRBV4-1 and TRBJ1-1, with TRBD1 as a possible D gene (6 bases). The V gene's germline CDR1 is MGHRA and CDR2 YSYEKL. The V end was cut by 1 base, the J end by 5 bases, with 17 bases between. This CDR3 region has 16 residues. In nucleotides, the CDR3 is TGCGCCAGCAGCCAAGGAGGTATCAGGGGTCGGACTGAAGCTTTCTTT. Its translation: CASSQGGIRGRTEAFF.

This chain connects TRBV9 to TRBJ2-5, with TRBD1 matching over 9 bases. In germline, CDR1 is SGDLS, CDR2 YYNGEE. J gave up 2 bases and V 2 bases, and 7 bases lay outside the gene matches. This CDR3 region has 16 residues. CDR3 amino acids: CASSVGDREFQETQYF. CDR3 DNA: TGTGCCAGCAGCGTGGGGGACAGGGAGTTTCAAGAGACCCAGTACTTC.

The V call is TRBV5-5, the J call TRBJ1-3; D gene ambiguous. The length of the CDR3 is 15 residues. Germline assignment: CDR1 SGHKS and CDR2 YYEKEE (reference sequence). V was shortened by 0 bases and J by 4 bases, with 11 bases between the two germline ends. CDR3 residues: CASSLDTGFGNTIYF. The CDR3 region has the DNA TGTGCCAGCAGCTTGGATACGGGTTTCGGAAACACCATATATTTT.

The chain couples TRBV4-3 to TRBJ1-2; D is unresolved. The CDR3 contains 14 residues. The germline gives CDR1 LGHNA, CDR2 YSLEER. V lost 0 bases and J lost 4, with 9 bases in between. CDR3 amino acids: CASSQEDGAYGYTF. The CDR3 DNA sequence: TGCGCCAGCAGCCAAGAGGACGGCGCCTATGGCTACACCTTC.

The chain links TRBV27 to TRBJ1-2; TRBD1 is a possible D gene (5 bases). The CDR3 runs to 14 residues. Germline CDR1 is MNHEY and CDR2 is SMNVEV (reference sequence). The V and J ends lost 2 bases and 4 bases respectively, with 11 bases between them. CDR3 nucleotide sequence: TGTGCCAGCAGTTTAAGTGGGGACGTCTATGGCTACACCTTC. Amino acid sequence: CASSLSGDVYGYTF.

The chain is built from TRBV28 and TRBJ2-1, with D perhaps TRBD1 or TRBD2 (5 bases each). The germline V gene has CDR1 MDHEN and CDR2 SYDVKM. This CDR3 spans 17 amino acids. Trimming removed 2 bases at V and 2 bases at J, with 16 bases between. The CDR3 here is CASSLIPGQGPYNEQFF. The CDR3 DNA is TGTGCCAGCAGTTTAATCCCTGGCCAGGGACCCTACAATGAGCAGTTCTTC.

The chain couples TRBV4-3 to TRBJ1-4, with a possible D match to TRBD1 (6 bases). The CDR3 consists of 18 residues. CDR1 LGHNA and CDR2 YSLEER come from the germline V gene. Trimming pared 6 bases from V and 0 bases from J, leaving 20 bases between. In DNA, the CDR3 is TGCGCCAGCAGTCTCGCTGGGCAGGGGCCCACAACTAATGAAAAACTGTTTTTT. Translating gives CASSLAGQGPTTNEKLFF.

CDR3 DNA: TGCGCCAGCAGCCCGGACTGGGTAGCGGGAGCTGGGAATGAGCAGTTCTTC. It codes for CASSPDWVAGAGNEQFF. The gene calls are TRBV4-1 and TRBJ2-1, with TRBD2 matching over 9 bases. With 4 bases clipped from V and 7 bases from J, the junction kept 14 bases outside the gene matches. The germline gives CDR1 MGHRA, CDR2 YSYEKL. The CDR3 is made up of 17 amino acids.

The CDR3 nucleotides are TGTGCCAGCAGCTTTGACAGACTGAACACTGAAGCTTTCTTT. The encoded protein is CASSFDRLNTEAFF. This sequence joins TRBV6-2 or TRBV6-3 and TRBJ1-1; D perhaps matches TRBD1 (5 bases). CDR1 MNHEY and CDR2 SVGEGT come from the germline V gene. The CDR3 runs to 14 residues. The V end was cut by 6 bases, the J end by 0 bases, with 11 bases between.

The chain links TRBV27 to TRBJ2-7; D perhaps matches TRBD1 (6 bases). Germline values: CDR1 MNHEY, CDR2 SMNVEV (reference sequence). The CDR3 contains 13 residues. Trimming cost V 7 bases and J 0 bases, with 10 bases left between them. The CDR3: CASKSGDSYEQYF. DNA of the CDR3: TGTGCCAGCAAATCAGGGGACTCCTACGAGCAGTACTTC.

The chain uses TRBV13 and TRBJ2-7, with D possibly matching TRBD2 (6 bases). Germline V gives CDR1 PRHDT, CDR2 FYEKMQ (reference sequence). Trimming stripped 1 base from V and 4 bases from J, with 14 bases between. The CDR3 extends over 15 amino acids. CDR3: CASSLVGGSVYEQYF. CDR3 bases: TGTGCCAGCAGCTTAGTTGGGGGGTCGGTGTACGAGCAGTACTTC.

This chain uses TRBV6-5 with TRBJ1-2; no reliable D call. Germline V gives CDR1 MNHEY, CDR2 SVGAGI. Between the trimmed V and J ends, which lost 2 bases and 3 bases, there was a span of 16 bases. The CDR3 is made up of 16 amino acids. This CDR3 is CASSYRPAPPYYGYTF. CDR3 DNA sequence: TGTGCCAGCAGTTACCGTCCCGCGCCCCCATACTATGGCTACACCTTC.

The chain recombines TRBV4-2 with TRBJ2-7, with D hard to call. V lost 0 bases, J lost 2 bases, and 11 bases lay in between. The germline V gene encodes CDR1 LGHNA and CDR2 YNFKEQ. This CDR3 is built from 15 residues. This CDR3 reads CASSQDFSAPYEQYF. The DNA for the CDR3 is TGTGCCAGCAGCCAAGATTTTTCGGCCCCCTACGAGCAGTACTTC.

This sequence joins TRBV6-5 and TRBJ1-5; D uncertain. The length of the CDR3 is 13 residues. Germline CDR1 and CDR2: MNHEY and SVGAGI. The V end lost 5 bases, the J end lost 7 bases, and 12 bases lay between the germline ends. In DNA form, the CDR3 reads TGTGCCAGCAGTCCCTCGGTTGGGCAGCCCCAGCATTTT. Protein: CASSPSVGQPQHF.

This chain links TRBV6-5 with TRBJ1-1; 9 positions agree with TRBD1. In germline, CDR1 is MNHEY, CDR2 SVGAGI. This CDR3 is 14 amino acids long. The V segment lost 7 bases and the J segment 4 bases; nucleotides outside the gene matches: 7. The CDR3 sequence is CASTPTGGRTEAFF. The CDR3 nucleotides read TGTGCCAGCACGCCGACAGGGGGTCGCACTGAAGCTTTCTTT.

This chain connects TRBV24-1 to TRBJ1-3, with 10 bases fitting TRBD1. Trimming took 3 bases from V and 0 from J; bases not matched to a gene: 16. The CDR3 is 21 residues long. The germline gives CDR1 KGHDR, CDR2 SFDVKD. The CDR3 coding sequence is TGTGCCACCAGTGATACCCGGGACAGGGGTAAAATAGAGCTCTCTGGAAACACCATATATTTT. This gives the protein CATSDTRDRGKIELSGNTIYF.

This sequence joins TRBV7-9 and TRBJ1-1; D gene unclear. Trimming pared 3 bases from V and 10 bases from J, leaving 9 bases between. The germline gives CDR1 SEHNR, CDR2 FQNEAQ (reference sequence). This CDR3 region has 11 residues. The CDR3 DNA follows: TGTGCCAGCAGCTTTGACGGGAGAGCTTTCTTT. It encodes CASSFDGRAFF.

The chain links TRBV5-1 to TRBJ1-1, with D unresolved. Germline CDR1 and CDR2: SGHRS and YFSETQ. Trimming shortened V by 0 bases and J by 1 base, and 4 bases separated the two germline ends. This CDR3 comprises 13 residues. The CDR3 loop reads CASSLAPNTEAFF. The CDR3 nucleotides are TGCGCCAGCAGCTTGGCACCGAACACTGAAGCTTTCTTT.